Presented here are 11 T cell receptor beta chains from one specimen sequenced in a study of blood T cell repertoires in COVID-19. Produced via immunoSEQ multiplex PCR; TCRdb's table is partial and in-frame only. Seen here are 110,000 to 150,000 clones, 84% observed once, and the top ten hold approximately 1.6%. Sequences were obtained from PBMCs or T cells enriched from blood (not recorded which). These receptors were obtained from a woman between 18 and 29 years old who had been exposed to COVID-19.

In its sample, this clone was seen once. The chain carries TRBV27 and TRBJ1-1, with no clear D. Between the trimmed V and J ends, which lost 6 bases and 1 base, there was a span of 9 bases. This CDR3 is 13 amino acids long. Per the germline V gene, CDR1 is MNHEY and CDR2 is SMNVEV (reference sequence). CDR3 bases: TGTGCCAGCAGGGCCTTTACGAACACTGAAGCTTTCTTT. Protein: CASRAFTNTEAFF.

The chain links TRBV3-1 (or the pseudogene TRBV3-2) to TRBJ2-3; possible D gene TRBD2, 6 bases. The germline V gene encodes CDR1 LGHDT and CDR2 YNNKEL (reference sequence). V was clipped by 3 bases and J by 0 bases, with 13 bases between them. The CDR3 consists of 16 residues. In DNA form, the CDR3 reads TGTGCCAGCAGCCATTACCGGGGGACTAGCACAGATACGCAGTATTTT. Residues: CASSHYRGTSTDTQYF.

This clone turned up a few times. This chain connects TRBV30 to TRBJ1-3; tentative D call: TRBD1 (6 bases). With 2 bases removed from V and 3 bases from J, the gap between germline ends came to 17 bases. Germline assignment: CDR1 GTSNPN and CDR2 SVGIG (reference sequence). The CDR3 covers 16 residues. CDR3 coding DNA: TGTGCCTGGAGTTGGGGGCGGGTTTCCTTTGGAAACACCATATATTTT. Amino acid sequence: CAWSWGRVSFGNTIYF.

V gene TRBV19 combines with J gene TRBJ2-3, with TRBD2 matching over 9 bases. Per the germline V gene, CDR1 is LNHDA and CDR2 is SQIVND (reference sequence). The CDR3 runs to 17 residues. The junction had 13 bases not matched to a gene; V was cut back by 5 bases and J by 4 bases. The CDR3 is CASSLLSVAGVPDTQYF. The CDR3 nucleotides are TGTGCCAGTAGTTTGCTTTCGGTAGCGGGAGTCCCAGATACGCAGTATTTT.

This sequence joins TRBV5-1 and TRBJ2-1; 8 bases align to TRBD2. The CDR3 is 16 residues long. CDR1 is SGHRS and CDR2 is YFSETQ in the germline V gene. V dropped 3 bases and J dropped 7; count of bases not matched to a gene: 12. CDR3 bases: TGCGCCAGCAGCTCCCAAGGTCCGGGAGGGTTAAATGAGCAGTTCTTC. Translating gives CASSSQGPGGLNEQFF. Full variable domain (outside the CDR3, taken from reference TRBV5-1 and TRBJ2-1): KAGVTQTPRYLIKTRGQQVTLSCSPISGHRSVSWYQQTPGQGLQFLFEYFSETQRNKGNFPGRFSGRQFSNSRSEMNVSTLELGDSALYLCASSSQGPGGLNEQFFGPGTRLTVL.

The V call is TRBV30, the J call TRBJ2-7, with D tentatively TRBD1 (5 bases). The CDR3 is 11 residues long. Germline V gives CDR1 GTSNPN, CDR2 SVGIG (reference sequence). V lost 8 bases to trimming and J lost 2 bases, with 10 bases between them. As DNA, the CDR3 is TGTGCCATAGGGGTTACCTACGAGCAGTACTTC. Its protein is CAIGVTYEQYF.

The gene calls are TRBV7-3 and TRBJ1-1; perhaps TRBD1 as D (6 bases). V lost 4 bases and J 3 bases, leaving 12 bases between the germline ends. Germline CDR1 and CDR2: SGHTA and FQGTGA. This CDR3 region has 14 residues. CDR3 residues: CASSSQGLYTEAFF. The CDR3 DNA follows: TGTGCCAGCAGCTCGCAGGGGTTATACACTGAAGCTTTCTTT.

The chain is built from TRBV29-1 and TRBJ1-1; tentatively, D is TRBD1 (6 bases). Trimming cost V 3 bases and J 10 bases, with 12 bases left between them. The CDR3 sequence is 11 residues long. Germline V gene lookup returns CDR1 SQVTM and CDR2 ANQGSEA. This CDR3 reads CSVDTGSGAFF. The DNA for the CDR3 is TGCAGCGTTGATACAGGGAGCGGAGCTTTCTTT.

The rearrangement joins TRBV6-2 or TRBV6-3 to TRBJ2-7; 15 bases match TRBD2. Trimming removed 2 bases from V and 7 bases from J; junction bases left unmatched: 6. CDR3 length: 16 residues. Looked up from germline, CDR1 is MNHEY and CDR2 is SVGEGT. The DNA for the CDR3 is TGTGCCAGCAGTTACGGGCGGACTAGCGGGAGGGCGGAGCAGTACTTC. The encoded protein is CASSYGRTSGRAEQYF.

For the CDR3, the DNA is TGTGCCATCAGTGAGGTAGGGGGCGCTGGGGCCAACGTCCTGACTTTC. Its protein product is CAISEVGGAGANVLTF. The chain employs TRBV10-3 and TRBJ2-6, with TRBD1 matching 7 bases. Germline trimming cut 2 bases from V and 2 bases from J; bases unmatched to any gene: 3. The length of the CDR3 is 16 residues. Looked up from germline, CDR1 is ENHRY and CDR2 is SYGVKD.

This clone was counted only a few times. The rearrangement joins TRBV11-1 to TRBJ2-7; D is unclear. This CDR3 is built from 13 residues. Germline assignment: CDR1 SGHAT and CDR2 FQDESV (reference sequence). Trimming removed 0 bases from V and 4 bases from J, with 7 bases in between. Here the CDR3 reads CASSLAHLYEQYF. CDR3 nucleotides: TGTGCCAGCAGCTTAGCACACCTTTACGAGCAGTACTTC. Looking up the rest from reference TRBV11-1 and TRBJ2-7 gives the full variable domain: EAEVAQSPRYKITEKSQAVAFWCDPISGHATLYWYRQILGQGPELLVQFQDESVVDDSQLPKDRFSAERLKGVDSTLKIQPAELGDSAMYLCASSLAHLYEQYFGPGTRLTVT.